This T cell receptor beta chain was captured by sequencing in a study of blood T cells in healthy people across ages. Findings and caveats of the study: There were more naive CD4+ cells and higher diversity in long-lived donors than in aged donors. Older individuals had lower TCR beta diversity per million T cells (the decline was roughly linear).

This clonotype has just a few counts. What it binds is not known. Primers used in a second PCR of roughly 7 to 12 cycles were a sample-barcoded 5' primer and a J-beta primer mix. All cDNA molecules were each tagged by a template-switch adaptor with 12 random nucleotides. TCRdb re-called the 5' RACE reads with MiXCR, one entry per CDR3 protein. The sample lists more than 1,400,000 distinct CDR3 sequences; roughly 40% were seen once. The CDR3 has 15 residues. Germline lookup yields CDR1 SGHRS and CDR2 YFSETQ. The trim removed 3 bases at V and 9 bases at J, leaving 8 bases unmatched. The sequenced sample was blood. The chain couples TRBV5-1 to TRBJ1-6; TRBD1 agrees at 8 bases. The source of this sequence is a woman aged 18-29 years in good health. For the CDR3, the DNA is TGCGCCAGCAGCTCCGGACAGGGATCGGGTTCACCCCTCCACTTT. Translated, it gives CASSSGQGSGSPLHF.